Each of the 28 T cell receptor beta chains below was sequenced from the same sample in a study of shared clonotypes between healthy human individuals (dated by TCRdb to between 2020 and 2021). Preparation of the library involved the immunoSEQ multiplex PCR assay. In TCRdb, the immuneACCESS table is reduced to in-frame sequences with V and J assigned. These tables do not hold every clone; where another copy was compared, an unresolved V gene accounts for under half, and the others remain unexplained. The sample data list around 1,000,000 clones, and approximately 80% of these were observed just once. In total, the top ten clones hold approximately 0.9% of the sample. Sequenced: memory CD4+ T cells from PBMCs. This specimen's cell subset or site label, per the study, means: CD45RA-negative fraction. The receptors come from a man between 18 and 29 years old in good health. Some clones in this sample may be carry-over from other donors' samples.

In regard to this clone: The identical CDR3 is also encoded by other nucleotide sequences in the sample. The V and J genes are TRBV18 and TRBJ1-2; D is undetermined. V dropped 2 bases and J dropped 1 base, with 5 bases sitting between them. The CDR3 sequence is 13 residues long. In germline, CDR1 is KGHSH, CDR2 LQKENI. The CDR3 nucleotides read TGTGCCAGCTCACCAGGCAGTAACTATGGCTACACCTTC. Encoded protein: CASSPGSNYGYTF.

The chain links TRBV5-1 to TRBJ2-2; D might be TRBD2 (5 bases). The CDR3 spans 16 residues. Germline assignment: CDR1 SGHRS and CDR2 YFSETQ. Trimming stripped 4 bases from V and 3 bases from J, with 16 bases between. The CDR3 region has the DNA TGCGCCAGCAGCCCACGTGGAGAGGACTACACCGGGGAGCTGTTTTTT. This sequence encodes CASSPRGEDYTGELFF.

The CDR3 region is CASIGTGYEQYF. In DNA, the CDR3 is TGTGCCAGCATCGGGACGGGCTACGAGCAGTACTTC. The genes are TRBV5-5 and TRBJ2-7, with D tentatively TRBD1 or TRBD2 (5 bases each). Trimming stripped 6 bases from V and 3 bases from J, with 10 bases between. Germline V CDR1 and CDR2: SGHKS, YYEKEE (reference sequence). The CDR3 has 12 residues.

Concerning this clone itself: This CDR3 is also generated by other DNA sequences in the sample. J is TRBJ2-5 and V is TRBV20-1; D perhaps matches TRBD1 (6 bases). The germline CDR1 and CDR2 sequences are DFQATT and SNEGSKA (reference sequence). With 5 bases removed from V and 5 bases from J, the gap between germline ends came to 9 bases. The CDR3 loop spans 11 amino acids. CDR3 in DNA: TGCAGTGCTGCAGGGGAGGAGACCCAGTACTTC. Amino acid sequence: CSAAGEETQYF.

The gene calls are TRBV1 and TRBJ1-1; the D segment call TRBD1 is taken from the table without a DNA check. TRBV1 is tagged as a pseudogene. The CDR3 consists of 12 residues. The CDR3 DNA sequence: TGCACCTCAAATAAGACAGGGGATGAAGCTTTCTTT. Residues: CTSNKTGDEAFF.

V usage is TRBV28 and J usage is TRBJ1-4; D unresolved. This CDR3 is 17 amino acids long. V was cut by 4 bases and J by 3 bases, with 18 bases left in between. CDR1 is MDHEN, CDR2 SYDVKM, per germline. CDR3 in DNA: TGTGCCAGCAGTTCCCCTTCTCCGGGATTATCTAATGAAAAACTGTTTTTT. It is translated as CASSSPSPGLSNEKLFF.

The chain joins TRBV4-1 to TRBJ1-1; TRBD1 is a possible D gene (6 bases). There are 14 residues in the CDR3. Germline lookup yields CDR1 MGHRA and CDR2 YSYEKL. V gave up 4 bases and J gave up 3 bases, with 12 bases separating them. CDR3 nucleotide sequence: TGCGCCAGCAGCCCGGGGGGCCCGTACACTGAAGCTTTCTTT. This sequence encodes CASSPGGPYTEAFF.

The chain couples TRBV6-5 to TRBJ1-1; D remains ambiguous. Trimming stripped 0 bases from V and 8 bases from J, with 10 bases between. Germline V gene lookup returns CDR1 MNHEY and CDR2 SVGAGI. The CDR3 is 13 amino acids. The CDR3 sequence is CASSYSSHLEAFF. The CDR3 DNA reads as TGTGCCAGCAGTTACTCGAGTCACCTCGAAGCTTTCTTT.

The rearrangement uses TRBV19 and TRBJ1-2; D not certain. The germline V gene has CDR1 LNHDA and CDR2 SQIVND (reference sequence). V lost 2 bases, J lost 3 bases, and 7 bases lay in between. This CDR3 contains 13 residues. The CDR3 region has the DNA TGTGCCAGTAGTATATCTACCTACTATGGCTACACCTTC. It codes for CASSISTYYGYTF.

With respect to this clone: Its ends do not fully match the called genes, so a read error is possible. The chain uses TRBV30 and TRBJ2-1; tentative D call: TRBD2 (5 bases). Germline values: CDR1 GTSNPN, CDR2 SVGIG (reference sequence). There are 17 residues in the CDR3. The CDR3 sequence: CARRYVPASSIPGEQFF. Here the CDR3 DNA reads TGTGCCCGGAGGTATGTCCCGGCTAGCTCTATCCCGGGGGAGCAGTTCTTC.

The V gene is TRBV29-1, the J gene TRBJ2-1; 10 bases are shared with TRBD2. Looked up from germline, CDR1 is SQVTM and CDR2 is ANQGSEA. The CDR3 runs to 15 residues. V lost 5 bases, J lost 9 bases, and 13 bases stayed unmatched. The CDR3 reads CSVPPNPSGSGEQFF. CDR3 nucleotides: TGCAGCGTTCCGCCAAATCCTAGCGGGAGTGGTGAGCAGTTCTTC.

Remarks on this clone: The same CDR3 is also encoded by other DNA sequences in this sample. The V and J genes are TRBV5-1 and TRBJ1-4; 7 bases line up with TRBD1. V lost 0 bases, J lost 4 bases, and 0 bases stayed unmatched. The germline gives CDR1 SGHRS, CDR2 YFSETQ. This CDR3 contains 14 residues. CDR3 DNA: TGCGCCAGCAGCTTGGGACAGGGTAATGAAAAACTGTTTTTT. Translating gives CASSLGQGNEKLFF.

This sequence joins TRBV28 and TRBJ2-3, with TRBD2 identical over 10 bases. Germline-derived CDR1 and CDR2 are MDHEN and SYDVKM. The CDR3 has 16 amino acids. Losses at the gene ends were 5 bases for V and 3 bases for J; bases not matched to a gene: 8. CDR3 DNA: TGTGCCAGCAGTATAACAAGCGGGAGGGCGACAGATACGCAGTATTTT. This codes for CASSITSGRATDTQYF.

Here the CDR3 reads CASSNPGTSEAFF. CDR3 DNA: TGTGCCAGCAGCAACCCCGGGACGTCTGAAGCTTTCTTT. This rearrangement joins TRBV14 to TRBJ1-1; tentative D call: TRBD1 (5 bases). CDR1 and CDR2 from the germline V gene are SGHDN and FVKESK. V lost 5 bases to trimming and J lost 6 bases, with 13 bases between them. This CDR3 comprises 13 residues.

This clone was seen many times. V and J are TRBV10-3 and TRBJ1-2; TRBD1 matches at 8 bases. The CDR3 is 14 amino acids. CDR1 ENHRY and CDR2 SYGVKD come from the germline V gene. With 2 bases clipped from V and 8 bases from J, the junction kept 7 bases outside the gene matches. This CDR3 reads CAISEGQGLGGYTF. The CDR3 DNA sequence: TGTGCCATCAGTGAGGGACAGGGCTTGGGCGGCTACACCTTC.

There are a few counts of this clone. The chain has TRBV9 and TRBJ1-1; D ambiguous. CDR1 and CDR2 (germline): SGDLS, YYNGEE. The CDR3 spans 13 residues. V lost 6 bases, J lost 0 bases, and 9 bases lay in between. CDR3: CASKRIMNTEAFF. In nucleotides, the CDR3 is TGTGCCAGCAAGAGGATTATGAACACTGAAGCTTTCTTT.

The chain links TRBV7-9 to TRBJ2-1; 8 nucleotides agree with TRBD2. CDR1 is SEHNR, CDR2 FQNEAQ, per germline (reference sequence). The length of the CDR3 is 15 residues. With V trimmed by 3 bases and J by 10 bases, 11 bases remained unmatched. In DNA, the CDR3 is TGTGCCAGCAGCTTCATAGCGGGGTCGGCGGGGGAGCAGTTCTTC. Translating gives CASSFIAGSAGEQFF.

The chain recombines TRBV6-6 with TRBJ2-7; D call uncertain. V was clipped by 6 bases and J by 3 bases, with 9 bases between them. The germline V gene has CDR1 MNHNY and CDR2 SVGAGI (reference sequence). The CDR3 covers 12 residues. CDR3 DNA: TGTGCCAGCAGCCCCAGTGTCTACGAGCAGTACTTC. Translated, it gives CASSPSVYEQYF.

The chain couples TRBV21-1 to TRBJ1-3. TRBV21-1 counts as a pseudogene. This CDR3 region has 16 residues. The CDR3 DNA is TGTGCCAGCAGCACGGGACCGACCTGGGAGGGAAACACCATATATTTT. The encoded protein is CASSTGPTWEGNTIYF.

The J gene is TRBJ2-1, the V gene TRBV4-2, with D hard to call. Germline loops: CDR1 LGHNA, CDR2 YNFKEQ. Trimming cost V 0 bases and J 8 bases, with 5 bases left between them. This CDR3 has 12 amino acids. The CDR3 coding sequence is TGTGCCAGCAGCCAAGATTCGTATGAGCAGTTCTTC. It yields the protein CASSQDSYEQFF.

This clone turned up a few times. Here the CDR3 reads CASSRGQGDRTEAFF. CDR3 bases: TGCGCCAGCAGCCGAGGACAGGGAGATCGAACTGAAGCTTTCTTT. The rearrangement links TRBV5-1 to TRBJ1-1; 8 bases line up with TRBD1. The CDR3 covers 15 residues. Trimming took 4 bases from V and 5 from J; bases not matched to a gene: 10. Germline assignment: CDR1 SGHRS and CDR2 YFSETQ.

This chain uses TRBV5-5 with TRBJ2-5, with 7 bases identical to TRBD2. This CDR3 is 15 amino acids long. V lost 0 bases to trimming and J lost 4 bases; unmatched junction nucleotides: 6. The germline V gene encodes CDR1 SGHKS and CDR2 YYEKEE (reference sequence). CDR3 loop: CASSLGLAPGETQYF. The CDR3 DNA reads as TGTGCCAGCAGCTTGGGACTAGCCCCGGGAGAGACCCAGTACTTC.

The chain uses TRBV7-8 and TRBJ2-5, with D perhaps matching TRBD2 (6 bases). V was cut by 3 bases and J by 2 bases, with 13 bases left in between. The CDR3 is made up of 15 amino acids. In germline, CDR1 is SGHVS, CDR2 FQNEAQ. The CDR3 sequence: CASSFAFAGQETQYF. The CDR3 nucleotides read TGTGCCAGCAGCTTCGCGTTCGCGGGACAAGAGACCCAGTACTTC.

V and J are TRBV4-3 and TRBJ1-2, with D maybe TRBD1 (5 bases). The CDR3 is made up of 16 amino acids. Germline V gives CDR1 LGHNA, CDR2 YSLEER. Trimming took off 0 bases at V and 8 bases at J, with 19 bases between the two ends. CDR3 in amino acids: CASSQDPRSGVGGYTF. The CDR3 nucleotides read TGCGCCAGCAGCCAAGACCCCCGTTCGGGGGTGGGGGGCTACACCTTC.

The gene calls are TRBV7-2 and TRBJ1-1; possibly TRBD1 for D (5 bases). Germline loops: CDR1 SGHTA, CDR2 FQGNSA. Trimming left V 4 bases short and J 6 bases short, with 15 bases between. There are 14 residues in the CDR3. CDR3 sequence: CASSYDGARAEAFF. CDR3 bases: TGTGCCAGCAGCTACGACGGGGCGAGGGCTGAAGCTTTCTTT.

The rearrangement links TRBV7-6 to TRBJ2-5, with 9 bases identical to TRBD2. Germline V gives CDR1 SGHVS, CDR2 FNYEAQ. The CDR3 contains 17 residues. Trimming removed 4 bases from V and 4 bases from J; junction bases left unmatched: 13. CDR3 nucleotides: TGTGCCAGCAGCTATAGGAGCCGTAGCGGGAGTAGAGAGACCCAGTACTTC. Translated, it gives CASSYRSRSGSRETQYF.

This chain connects TRBV10-1 to TRBJ2-5; perhaps D is TRBD1 or TRBD2 (5 bases each). V lost 0 bases, J lost 4 bases, and 12 bases lay in between. This CDR3 spans 15 amino acids. Germline lookup yields CDR1 WNHNN and CDR2 SYGVQD (reference sequence). CDR3 nucleotides: TGCGCCAGCAGTGAGTCCTATTCCGGGACAGAGACCCAGTACTTC. Amino acid sequence: CASSESYSGTETQYF.

V gene TRBV5-1 combines with J gene TRBJ2-7, with D uncertain. This CDR3 is 14 amino acids long. The V end lost 4 bases, the J end lost 4 bases, and 15 bases lay between the germline ends. Germline V gene sequence: CDR1 SGHRS, CDR2 YFSETQ. CDR3 nucleotides: TGCGCCAGCAGCCCAACCATTAACATGTACGAGCAGTACTTC. Protein: CASSPTINMYEQYF.